The next 3 T cell receptor beta chains were all read from a single sample in a study of blood T cell repertoires in COVID-19. The data were produced by immunoSEQ multiplex PCR, yet TCRdb's version contains in-frame clones alone and is incomplete. This table has under 300,000 clones, around 87% appearing once. The sequencing sample was made of PBMCs or T cells enriched from blood (not recorded which). All receptors derive from a woman aged 25 to 39 with acute COVID-19.

V is TRBV27 and J is TRBJ1-5; D unclear. The ends were cut back, 4 bases at V and 1 base at J, with 14 bases in the middle. CDR3 length equals 16 residues. Germline V gene data show CDR1 as MNHEY and CDR2 as SMNVEV (reference sequence). CDR3 sequence (DNA): TGTGCCAGCAGTTCCCAAGGAGGTGGGAGCAATCAGCCCCAGCATTTT. This encodes CASSSQGGGSNQPQHF.

This rearrangement joins TRBV2 to TRBJ1-3; D unresolved. This CDR3 spans 13 amino acids. The germline V and J ends were trimmed by 0 bases and 4 bases, with 4 bases remaining between them. Germline lookup yields CDR1 SNHLY and CDR2 FYNNEI. CDR3 amino acids: CASSEAEGNTIYF. CDR3 bases: TGTGCCAGCAGTGAAGCGGAGGGAAACACCATATATTTT.

The V gene is TRBV10-1, the J gene TRBJ2-1, with D perhaps TRBD2 (7 bases). The CDR3 is 14 amino acids. Trimming left V 11 bases short and J 8 bases short, with 22 bases between. Germline V gene data show CDR1 as WNHNN and CDR2 as SYGVQD (reference sequence). CDR3 amino acids: CAGRREGDVDEQFF. The CDR3, as DNA: TGCGCCGGCCGCAGGGAGGGGGATGTCGATGAGCAGTTCTTC.